Each of the 20 T cell receptor beta chains below was sequenced from the same sample in a study of tumour-infiltrating T cells in Burkitt lymphoma. Generated by immunoSEQ multiplex PCR, the TCRdb table keeps only in-frame clones and is missing some. The table records several thousand clones, 73% of them present only once. Material for sequencing was tumor tissue. Receptor source: a human donor with diffuse large B-cell lymphoma.

The chain carries TRBV6-6 and TRBJ1-3; D gene ambiguous. Trimming shortened V by 8 bases and J by 0 bases, and 5 bases separated the two germline ends. Germline V gene sequence: CDR1 MNHNY, CDR2 SVGAGI (reference sequence). The CDR3 runs 12 residues. In DNA, the CDR3 is TGTGCCAGCCGCCACTCTGGAAACACCATATATTTT. It translates to CASRHSGNTIYF.

The chain joins TRBV6-5 to TRBJ2-7, with a possible D match to TRBD1 (5 bases). The CDR3 spans 13 residues. Trimming stripped 2 bases from V and 5 bases from J, with 10 bases between. Germline-derived CDR1 and CDR2 are MNHEY and SVGAGI. CDR3 coding DNA: TGTGCCAGCAGTTACAGCAGGGCCCACGAGCAGTACTTC. It is translated as CASSYSRAHEQYF.

The V call is TRBV28, the J call TRBJ2-1; D unclear. The length of the CDR3 is 14 residues. The V end was cut by 7 bases, the J end by 0 bases, with 10 bases between. Germline V gives CDR1 MDHEN, CDR2 SYDVKM. CDR3 protein: CASTSSGSYNEQFF. CDR3 bases: TGTGCCAGCACCTCCTCAGGCTCCTACAATGAGCAGTTCTTC.

The chain uses TRBV6-4 and TRBJ2-1; D unclear. This CDR3 is built from 15 residues. V gave up 6 bases and J gave up 9 bases, with 21 bases separating them. CDR1 is MRHNA and CDR2 is SNTAGT in the germline V gene. CDR3 nucleotides: TGTGCCAGCAGCGAGCTAGGTTCTTCGGTTGGTGAGCAGTTCTTC. It specifies CASSELGSSVGEQFF.

The CDR3 here is CASRGGNSYEQYF. The CDR3 DNA sequence: TGTGCCAGCAGGGGGGGTAATTCCTACGAGCAGTACTTC. The chain employs TRBV5-8 and TRBJ2-7, with D perhaps TRBD2 (6 bases). CDR3 length equals 13 residues. CDR1 and CDR2 from the germline V gene are SGHTS and YDEGEE. The V gene lost 5 bases and the J gene lost 1 base, with 10 bases spanning the gap.

The chain recombines TRBV4-1 with TRBJ1-2; no definite D call. V was clipped by 0 bases and J by 2 bases, with 10 bases between them. Germline CDR1 reads MGHRA; CDR2 reads YSYEKL. This CDR3 has 15 residues. This CDR3 is CASSQDFGTNYGYTF. CDR3 in DNA: TGCGCCAGCAGCCAAGATTTCGGTACAAACTATGGCTACACCTTC.

The chain couples TRBV29-1 to TRBJ1-2; maybe TRBD1 (6 bases). The germline gives CDR1 SQVTM, CDR2 ANQGSEA. The CDR3 consists of 12 residues. V lost 4 bases and J lost 2, with 8 bases in between. The CDR3 coding sequence is TGCAGCGTTGTTCAGGGGAACTATGGCTACACCTTC. As protein: CSVVQGNYGYTF.

The chain is built from TRBV7-6 and TRBJ2-4, with TRBD2 matching 9 bases. The CDR3 covers 19 residues. V shed 5 bases, J shed 5 bases, and the junction held 19 bases outside the gene matches. Germline assignment: CDR1 SGHVS and CDR2 FNYEAQ. The CDR3 DNA is TGTGCCAGCAGCCTAGGCCGGCTAAGAGCGGGGGGCACACAAAACATTCAGTACTTC. It encodes CASSLGRLRAGGTQNIQYF. Complete variable domain (other parts from reference TRBV7-6 and TRBJ2-4): GAGVSQSPRYKVTKRGQDVALRCDPISGHVSLYWYRQALGQGPEFLTYFNYEAQQDKSGLPNDRFSAERPEGSISTLTIQRTEQRDSAMYRCASSLGRLRAGGTQNIQYFGAGTRLSVL.

The chain uses TRBV29-1 and TRBJ1-2; 9 bases align to TRBD1. CDR1 SQVTM and CDR2 ANQGSEA come from the germline V gene. The junction had 9 bases not matched to a gene; V was cut back by 6 bases and J by 4 bases. This CDR3 contains 14 residues. DNA for the CDR3: TGCAGCGTGGCCGACAGGGGGGCATTCTATGGCTACACCTTC. It translates to CSVADRGAFYGYTF.

V is TRBV2 and J is TRBJ2-1; no firm D call. V lost 0 bases and J 9 bases, leaving 0 bases between the germline ends. CDR3 length equals 10 residues. The germline V gene encodes CDR1 SNHLY and CDR2 FYNNEI. CDR3 protein: CASSEAEQFF. CDR3 coding DNA: TGTGCCAGCAGTGAAGCTGAGCAGTTCTTC.

DNA of the CDR3: TGTGCCAGCTCACCACCGGCGAATTCACCCCTCCACTTT. Its protein is CASSPPANSPLHF. The V gene is TRBV18, the J gene TRBJ1-6; D is unresolved. CDR3 size: 13 residues. The germline V gene has CDR1 KGHSH and CDR2 LQKENI. Trimming took off 0 bases at V and 7 bases at J, with 4 bases between the two ends.

The chain combines TRBV6-5 with TRBJ1-5; a possible D gene is TRBD1 (5 bases). The CDR3 consists of 14 residues. Germline V gene lookup returns CDR1 MNHEY and CDR2 SVGAGI. Trimming removed 6 bases at V and 2 bases at J, with 11 bases between. CDR3 protein: CASSVDKGNQPQHF. The CDR3 bases are TGTGCCAGCAGCGTGGACAAAGGCAATCAGCCCCAGCATTTT.

This clone was observed a single time. The chain carries TRBV28 and TRBJ1-4; no definite D call. In germline, CDR1 is MDHEN, CDR2 SYDVKM. The V end was cut by 4 bases, the J end by 6 bases, with 12 bases between. The CDR3 is 14 amino acids. The CDR3 DNA follows: TGTGCCAGCAGTTCGCGGAAGTTCGATGAAAAACTGTTTTTT. The encoded protein is CASSSRKFDEKLFF.

The chain links TRBV5-5 to TRBJ1-2, with unresolved D. V lost 4 bases and J 0 bases, leaving 7 bases between the germline ends. CDR3 length equals 13 residues. Germline V gene data show CDR1 as SGHKS and CDR2 as YYEKEE (reference sequence). The CDR3: CASSTGSNYGYTF. CDR3 sequence (DNA): TGTGCCAGCAGCACGGGATCTAACTATGGCTACACCTTC.

This clone has more than one count but fewer than ten. The V gene is TRBV25-1, the J gene TRBJ2-7; no firm D call. This CDR3 spans 11 amino acids. Per the germline V gene, CDR1 is MGHDK and CDR2 is SYGVNS. Trimming took 3 bases from V and 4 from J, leaving 4 bases between them. CDR3 sequence reads: CASSEGYEQYF. The CDR3 nucleotides are TGTGCCAGCAGTGAGGGGTACGAGCAGTACTTC.

This clone was counted only a few times. The chain has TRBV19 and TRBJ2-5; D gene ambiguous. This CDR3 spans 11 amino acids. Germline CDR1 is LNHDA and CDR2 is SQIVND (reference sequence). The V end lost 6 bases, the J end lost 2 bases, and 4 bases lay between the germline ends. The CDR3 loop reads CASSWQETQYF. For the CDR3, the DNA is TGTGCCAGTAGCTGGCAAGAGACCCAGTACTTC.

The V and J genes are TRBV5-1 and TRBJ1-1; D not resolved. The germline V gene encodes CDR1 SGHRS and CDR2 YFSETQ. V dropped 1 base and J dropped 0 bases, with 16 bases sitting between them. This CDR3 is 17 amino acids long. The CDR3 sequence: CASSLSSTAYMNTEAFF. DNA for the CDR3: TGCGCCAGCAGCTTGAGTTCGACGGCCTACATGAACACTGAAGCTTTCTTT.

The chain recombines TRBV19 with TRBJ2-7; D not certain. Germline V gives CDR1 LNHDA, CDR2 SQIVND (reference sequence). V lost 3 bases, J lost 6 bases, and 15 bases lay in between. The CDR3 contains 14 residues. The CDR3: CASSIKSGPIEQYF. The CDR3 DNA is TGTGCCAGTAGTATCAAGTCAGGCCCTATCGAGCAGTACTTC.

The CDR3 loop is CASSLTGIGVAFF. As DNA, the CDR3 is TGTGCCAGCAGCTTAACAGGGATCGGGGTAGCTTTCTTT. The chain uses TRBV7-3 and TRBJ1-1; no firm D call. The germline V and J ends were trimmed by 0 bases and 10 bases, with 12 bases remaining between them. CDR1 is SGHTA and CDR2 is FQGTGA in the germline V gene. CDR3 length equals 13 residues.

This chain links TRBV19 with TRBJ1-5, with unresolved D. V lost 4 bases and J lost 2, with 9 bases in between. This CDR3 is built from 14 residues. Germline assignment: CDR1 LNHDA and CDR2 SQIVND (reference sequence). The CDR3 region has the DNA TGTGCCAGTAGTAGCCTTTGGGGCAATCAGCCCCAGCATTTT. As protein: CASSSLWGNQPQHF.